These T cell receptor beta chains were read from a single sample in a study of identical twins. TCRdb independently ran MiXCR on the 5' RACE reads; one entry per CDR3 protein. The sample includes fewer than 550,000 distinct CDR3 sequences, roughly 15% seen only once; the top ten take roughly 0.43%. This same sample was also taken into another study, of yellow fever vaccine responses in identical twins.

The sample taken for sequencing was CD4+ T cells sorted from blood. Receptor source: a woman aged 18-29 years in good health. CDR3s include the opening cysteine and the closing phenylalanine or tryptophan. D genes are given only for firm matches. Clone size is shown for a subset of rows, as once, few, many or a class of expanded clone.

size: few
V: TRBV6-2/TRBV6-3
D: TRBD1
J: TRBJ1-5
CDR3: CASSKGQGSNQPQHF
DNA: TGTGCCAGCAGTAAGGGACAGGGTAGCAATCAGCCCCAGCATTTT

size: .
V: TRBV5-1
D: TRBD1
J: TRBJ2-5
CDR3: CASSLGQGVSETQYF
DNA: TGCGCCAGCAGCTTGGGACAGGGGGTGAGCGAGACCCAGTACTTC

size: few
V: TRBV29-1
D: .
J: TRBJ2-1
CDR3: CSVQVLTGYNEQFF
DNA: TGCAGCGTACAGGTTTTGACGGGCTACAATGAGCAGTTCTTC

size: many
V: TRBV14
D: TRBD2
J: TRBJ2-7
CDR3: CASSQAPLGLPAWNEQYF
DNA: TGTGCCAGCAGCCAAGCCCCGCTGGGACTACCAGCATGGAACGAGCAGTACTTC

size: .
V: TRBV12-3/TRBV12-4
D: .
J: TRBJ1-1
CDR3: CASSFSGFEAFF
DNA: TGTGCCAGCAGTTTTTCCGGGTTTGAAGCTTTCTTT

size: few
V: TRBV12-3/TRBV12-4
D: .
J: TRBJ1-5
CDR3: CASSLEGELNQPQHF
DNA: TGTGCCAGCAGTTTAGAGGGGGAGCTGAATCAGCCCCAGCATTTT

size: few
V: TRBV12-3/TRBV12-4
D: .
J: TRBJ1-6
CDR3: CASSWGPRYSPLHF
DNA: TGTGCCAGCAGTTGGGGACCGCGGTATTCACCCCTCCACTTT

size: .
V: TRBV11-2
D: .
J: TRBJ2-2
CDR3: CASSLSDTGELFF
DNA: TGTGCCAGCAGCTTATCGGACACCGGGGAGCTGTTTTTT

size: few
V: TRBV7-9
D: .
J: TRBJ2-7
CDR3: CASSSLSTYEQYF
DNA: TGTGCCAGCAGCTCGCTATCAACCTACGAGCAGTACTTC

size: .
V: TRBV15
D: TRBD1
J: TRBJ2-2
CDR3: CATSREIQGADTGELFF
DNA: TGTGCCACCAGCAGAGAAATACAGGGGGCGGACACCGGGGAGCTGTTTTTT

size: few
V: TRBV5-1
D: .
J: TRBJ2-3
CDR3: CASSLFAGTMDTQYF
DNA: TGCGCCAGCAGCTTGTTCGCGGGTACAATGGATACGCAGTATTTT

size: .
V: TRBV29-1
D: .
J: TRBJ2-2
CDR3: CSVDIGNTGELFF
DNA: TGCAGCGTTGATATCGGGAACACCGGGGAGCTGTTTTTT

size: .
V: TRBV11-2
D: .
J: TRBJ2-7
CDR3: CASSSLHVYEQYF
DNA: TGTGCCAGCAGCTCCCTGCACGTCTACGAGCAGTACTTC

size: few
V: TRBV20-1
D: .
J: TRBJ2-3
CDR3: CSASGGGATSRDTQYF
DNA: TGCAGTGCTAGCGGGGGTGGCGCTACTTCCCGAGATACGCAGTATTTT

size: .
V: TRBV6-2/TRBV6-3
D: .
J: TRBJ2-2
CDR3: CASSPRDQNTGELFF
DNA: TGTGCCAGCAGCCCCCGGGACCAGAACACCGGGGAGCTGTTTTTT

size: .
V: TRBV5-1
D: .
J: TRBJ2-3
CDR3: CASSPSRGAQGVDTQYF
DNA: TGCGCCAGCAGCCCGTCCCGGGGGGCACAAGGCGTAGATACGCAGTATTTT

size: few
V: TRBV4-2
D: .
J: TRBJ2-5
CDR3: CASSQVQFEETQYF
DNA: TGTGCCAGCAGCCAAGTCCAGTTCGAAGAGACCCAGTACTTC

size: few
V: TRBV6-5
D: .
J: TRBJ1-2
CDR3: CASSYSSSAYGYTF
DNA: TGTGCCAGCAGTTACTCGAGCTCAGCGTATGGCTACACCTTC

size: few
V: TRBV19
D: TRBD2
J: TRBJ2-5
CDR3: CASSPRLAAQETQYF
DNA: TGTGCCAGTAGCCCTAGACTAGCGGCTCAAGAGACCCAGTACTTC

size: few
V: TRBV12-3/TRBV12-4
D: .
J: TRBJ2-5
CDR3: CASSLRASMETQYF
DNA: TGTGCCAGCAGTTTAAGGGCCTCTATGGAGACCCAGTACTTC

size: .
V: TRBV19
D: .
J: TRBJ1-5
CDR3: CASIQGSNQPQHF
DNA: TGTGCCAGTATACAGGGAAGCAATCAGCCCCAGCATTTT

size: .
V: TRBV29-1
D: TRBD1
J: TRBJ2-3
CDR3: CSVTRQGLTDTQYF
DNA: TGCAGCGTGACGCGACAGGGTCTCACAGATACGCAGTATTTT

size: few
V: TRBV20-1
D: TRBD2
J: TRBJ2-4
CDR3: CSAILADKNIQYF
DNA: TGCAGTGCTATACTAGCGGACAAAAACATTCAGTACTTC

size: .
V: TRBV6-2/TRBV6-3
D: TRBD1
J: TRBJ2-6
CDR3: CASSPPIRDRSSPWTGANVLTF
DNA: TGTGCCAGCAGCCCACCCATCCGGGACAGGTCGTCCCCTTGGACTGGGGCCAACGTCCTGACTTTC

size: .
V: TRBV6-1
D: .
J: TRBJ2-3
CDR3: CASSDPDSPDTQYF
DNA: TGTGCCAGCAGTGATCCGGACTCCCCAGATACGCAGTATTTT

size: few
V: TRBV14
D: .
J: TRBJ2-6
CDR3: CASSQGQGTGANVLTF
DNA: TGTGCCAGCAGCCAAGGCCAGGGGACTGGGGCCAACGTCCTGACTTTC

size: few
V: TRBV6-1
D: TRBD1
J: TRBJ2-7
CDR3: CATALPGQGASEQYF
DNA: TGTGCCACTGCTCTCCCGGGACAGGGGGCGTCCGAGCAGTACTTC

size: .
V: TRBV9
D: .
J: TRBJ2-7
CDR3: CASSVEGGSYEQYF
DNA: TGTGCCAGCAGCGTAGAAGGGGGTTCCTACGAGCAGTACTTC

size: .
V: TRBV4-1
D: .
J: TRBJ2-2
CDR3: CASSRYSGTQGGGTGELFF
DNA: TGCGCCAGCAGCCGATACTCGGGGACACAGGGAGGCGGCACCGGGGAGCTGTTTTTT

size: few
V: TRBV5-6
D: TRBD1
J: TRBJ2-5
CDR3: CASSGTGLRGETQYF
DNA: TGTGCCAGCAGCGGGACAGGACTGAGGGGAGAGACCCAGTACTTC

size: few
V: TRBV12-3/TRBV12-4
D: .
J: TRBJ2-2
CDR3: CATTVGSVAGELFF
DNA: TGTGCCACTACGGTTGGTAGCGTAGCCGGGGAGCTGTTTTTT

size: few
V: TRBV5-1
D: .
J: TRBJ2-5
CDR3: CASSSLVGETQYF
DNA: TGCGCCAGCAGCTCATTGGTTGGAGAGACCCAGTACTTC

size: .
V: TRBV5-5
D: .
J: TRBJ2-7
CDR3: CASSPEIYEQYF
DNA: TGTGCCAGCAGCCCAGAAATTTACGAGCAGTACTTC

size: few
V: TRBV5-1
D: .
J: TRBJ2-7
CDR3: CASSLAVGQSYEQYF
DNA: TGCGCCAGCAGCTTGGCTGTCGGACAATCCTACGAGCAGTACTTC

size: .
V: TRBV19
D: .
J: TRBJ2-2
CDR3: CASTTQGAGELFF
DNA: TGTGCCAGTACCACCCAGGGCGCCGGGGAGCTGTTTTTT

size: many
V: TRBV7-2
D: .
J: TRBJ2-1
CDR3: CASSQSRWQFF
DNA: TGTGCCAGCAGCCAGAGTAGGTGGCAGTTCTTC

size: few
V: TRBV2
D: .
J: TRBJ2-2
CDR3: CASNLPPGELFF
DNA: TGTGCCAGCAATCTACCCCCCGGGGAGCTGTTTTTT

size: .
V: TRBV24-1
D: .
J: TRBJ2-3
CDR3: CATSDWGDTQYF
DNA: TGTGCCACCAGTGATTGGGGGGATACGCAGTATTTT

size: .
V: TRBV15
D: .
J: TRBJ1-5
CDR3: CATNRQISNQPQHF
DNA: TGTGCCACCAATCGACAGATTAGCAATCAGCCCCAGCATTTT

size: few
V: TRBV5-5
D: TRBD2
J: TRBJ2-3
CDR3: CASSTSGVRTDTQYF
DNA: TGTGCCAGCAGCACTAGCGGGGTTCGCACAGATACGCAGTATTTT

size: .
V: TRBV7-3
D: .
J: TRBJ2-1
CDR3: CASRQEASSYNEQFF
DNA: TGTGCCAGCAGACAAGAGGCTAGCTCCTACAATGAGCAGTTCTTC

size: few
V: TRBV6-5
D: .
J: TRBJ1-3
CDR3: CASSYSISGNTIYF
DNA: TGTGCCAGCAGTTACTCTATCTCTGGAAACACCATATATTTT

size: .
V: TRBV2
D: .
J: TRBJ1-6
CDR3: CASKTRNSPLHF
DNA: TGTGCCAGCAAAACCAGGAATTCACCCCTCCACTTT

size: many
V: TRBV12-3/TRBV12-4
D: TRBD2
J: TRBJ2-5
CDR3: CASSLRLADQETQYF
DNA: TGTGCCAGCAGTTTAAGACTAGCAGATCAAGAGACCCAGTACTTC

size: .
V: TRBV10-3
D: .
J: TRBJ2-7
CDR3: CAISPLGVEQYF
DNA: TGTGCCATCAGTCCTTTGGGGGTCGAGCAGTACTTC

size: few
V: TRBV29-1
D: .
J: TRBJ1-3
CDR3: CSVEDRGGAVGNTIYF
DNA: TGCAGCGTTGAAGATCGTGGGGGGGCCGTCGGAAACACCATATATTTT

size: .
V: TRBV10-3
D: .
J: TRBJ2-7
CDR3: CAISESASSSYEQYF
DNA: TGTGCCATCAGTGAGTCGGCTTCCAGCTCCTACGAGCAGTACTTC

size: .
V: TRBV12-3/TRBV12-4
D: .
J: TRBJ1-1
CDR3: CASSHHGGVEAFF
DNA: TGTGCCAGCAGTCACCATGGGGGGGTTGAAGCTTTCTTT

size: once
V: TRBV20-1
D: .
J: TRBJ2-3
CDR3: CSANKPATGNTQYF
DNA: TGCAGTGCTAACAAACCCGCGACTGGTAATACGCAGTATTTT

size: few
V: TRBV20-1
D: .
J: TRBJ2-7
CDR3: CSARANLGARDVAYEQYF
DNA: TGCAGTGCTAGGGCCAATCTTGGGGCTCGGGACGTTGCCTACGAGCAGTACTTC

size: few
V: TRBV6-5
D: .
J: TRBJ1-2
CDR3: CASSYRAGSAGYTF
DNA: TGTGCCAGCAGTTACAGAGCGGGATCAGCAGGCTACACCTTC